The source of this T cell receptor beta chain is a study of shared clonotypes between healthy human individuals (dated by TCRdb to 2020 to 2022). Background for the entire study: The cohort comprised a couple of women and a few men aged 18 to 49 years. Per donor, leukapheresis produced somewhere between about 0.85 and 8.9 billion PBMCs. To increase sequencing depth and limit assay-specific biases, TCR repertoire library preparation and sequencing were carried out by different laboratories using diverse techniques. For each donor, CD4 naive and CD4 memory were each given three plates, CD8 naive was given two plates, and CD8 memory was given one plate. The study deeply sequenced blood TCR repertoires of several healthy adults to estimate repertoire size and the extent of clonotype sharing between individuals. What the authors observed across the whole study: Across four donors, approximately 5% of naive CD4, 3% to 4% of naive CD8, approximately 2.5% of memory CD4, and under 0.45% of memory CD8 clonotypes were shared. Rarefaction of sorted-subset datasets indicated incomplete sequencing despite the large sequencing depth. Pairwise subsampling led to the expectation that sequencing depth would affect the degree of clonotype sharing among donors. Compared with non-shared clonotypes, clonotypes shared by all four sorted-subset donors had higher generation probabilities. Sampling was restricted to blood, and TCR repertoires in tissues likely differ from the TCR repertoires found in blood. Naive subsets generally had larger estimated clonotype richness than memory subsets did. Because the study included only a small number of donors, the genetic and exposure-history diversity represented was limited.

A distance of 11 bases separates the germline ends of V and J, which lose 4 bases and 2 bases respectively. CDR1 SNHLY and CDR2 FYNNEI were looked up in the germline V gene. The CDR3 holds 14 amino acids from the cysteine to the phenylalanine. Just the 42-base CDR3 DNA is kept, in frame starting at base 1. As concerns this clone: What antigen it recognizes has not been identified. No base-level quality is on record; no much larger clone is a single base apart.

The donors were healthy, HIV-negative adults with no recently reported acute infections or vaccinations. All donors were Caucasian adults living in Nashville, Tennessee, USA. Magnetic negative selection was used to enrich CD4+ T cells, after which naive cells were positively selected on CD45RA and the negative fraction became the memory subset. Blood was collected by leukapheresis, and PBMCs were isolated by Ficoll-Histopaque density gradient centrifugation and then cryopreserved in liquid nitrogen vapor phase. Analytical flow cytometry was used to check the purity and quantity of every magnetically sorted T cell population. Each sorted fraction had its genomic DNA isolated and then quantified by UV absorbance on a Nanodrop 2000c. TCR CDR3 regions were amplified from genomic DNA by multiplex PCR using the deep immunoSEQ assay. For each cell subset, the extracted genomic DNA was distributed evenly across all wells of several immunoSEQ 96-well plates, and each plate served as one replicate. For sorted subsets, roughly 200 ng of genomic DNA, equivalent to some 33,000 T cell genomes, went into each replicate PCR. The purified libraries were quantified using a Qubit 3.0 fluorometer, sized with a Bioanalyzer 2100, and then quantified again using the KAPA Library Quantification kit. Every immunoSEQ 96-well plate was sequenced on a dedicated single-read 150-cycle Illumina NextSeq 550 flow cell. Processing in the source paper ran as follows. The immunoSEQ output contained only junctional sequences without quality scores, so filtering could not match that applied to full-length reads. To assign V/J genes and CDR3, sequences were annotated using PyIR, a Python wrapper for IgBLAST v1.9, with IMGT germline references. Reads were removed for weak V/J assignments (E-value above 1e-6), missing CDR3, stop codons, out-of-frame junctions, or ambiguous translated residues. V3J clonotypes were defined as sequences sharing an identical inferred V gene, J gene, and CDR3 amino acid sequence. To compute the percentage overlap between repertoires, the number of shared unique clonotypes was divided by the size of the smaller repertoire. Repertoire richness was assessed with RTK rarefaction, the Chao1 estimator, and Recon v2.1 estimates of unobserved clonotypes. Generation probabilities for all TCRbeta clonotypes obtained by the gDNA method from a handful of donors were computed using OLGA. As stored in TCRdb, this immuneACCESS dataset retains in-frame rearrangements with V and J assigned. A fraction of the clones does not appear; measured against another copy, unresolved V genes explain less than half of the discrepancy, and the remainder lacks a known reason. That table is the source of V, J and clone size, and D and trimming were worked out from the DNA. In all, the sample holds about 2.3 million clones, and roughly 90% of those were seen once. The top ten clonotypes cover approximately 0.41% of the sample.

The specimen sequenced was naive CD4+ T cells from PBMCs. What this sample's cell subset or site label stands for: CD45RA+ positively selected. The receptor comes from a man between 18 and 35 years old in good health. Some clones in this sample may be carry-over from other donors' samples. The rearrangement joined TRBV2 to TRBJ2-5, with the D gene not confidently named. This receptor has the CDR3 CASSAMAGQETQYF. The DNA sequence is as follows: TGTGCCAGCAGTGCAATGGCAGGTCAAGAGACCCAGTACTTC.